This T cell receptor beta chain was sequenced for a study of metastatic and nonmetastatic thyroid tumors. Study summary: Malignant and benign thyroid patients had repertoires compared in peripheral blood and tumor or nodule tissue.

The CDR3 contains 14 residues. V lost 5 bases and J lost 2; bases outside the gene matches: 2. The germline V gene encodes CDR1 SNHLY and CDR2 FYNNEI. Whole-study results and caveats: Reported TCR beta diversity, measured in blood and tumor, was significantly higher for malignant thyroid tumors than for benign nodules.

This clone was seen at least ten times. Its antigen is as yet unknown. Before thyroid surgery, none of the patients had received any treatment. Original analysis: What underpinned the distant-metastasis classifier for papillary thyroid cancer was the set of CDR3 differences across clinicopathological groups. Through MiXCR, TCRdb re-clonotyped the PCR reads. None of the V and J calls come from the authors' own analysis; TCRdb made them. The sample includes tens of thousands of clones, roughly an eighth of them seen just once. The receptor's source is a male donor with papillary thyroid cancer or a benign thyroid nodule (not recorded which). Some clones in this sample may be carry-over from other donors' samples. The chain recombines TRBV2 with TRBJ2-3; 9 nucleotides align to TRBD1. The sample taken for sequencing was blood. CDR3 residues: CASSRTGATDTQYF. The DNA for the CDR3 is TGTGCCAGCAGTAGGACAGGGGCCACAGATACGCAGTATTTT.